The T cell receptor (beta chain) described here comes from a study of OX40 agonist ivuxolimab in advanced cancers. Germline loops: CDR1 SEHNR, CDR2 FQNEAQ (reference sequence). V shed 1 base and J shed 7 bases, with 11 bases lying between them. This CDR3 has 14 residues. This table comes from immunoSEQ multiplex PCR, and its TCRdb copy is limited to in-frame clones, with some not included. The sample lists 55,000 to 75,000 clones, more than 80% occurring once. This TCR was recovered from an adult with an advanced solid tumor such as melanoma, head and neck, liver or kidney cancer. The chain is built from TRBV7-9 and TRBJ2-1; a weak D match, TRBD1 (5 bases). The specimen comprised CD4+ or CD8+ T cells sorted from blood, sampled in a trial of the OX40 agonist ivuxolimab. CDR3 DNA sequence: TGTGCCAGCAGCTTAGATAGGCAGGGAAATGAGCAGTTCTTC. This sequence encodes CASSLDRQGNEQFF.